These 28 T cell receptor beta chains originate from one sample sequenced in a study of radiotherapy plus CTLA-4 blockade in lung cancer. The table came from immunoSEQ multiplex PCR; TCRdb's copy has only in-frame clones and leaves some out. The sample has 40,000 to 50,000 clones, 82% seen once. The sequencing used peripheral blood, collected from a patient treated with radiotherapy plus ipilimumab. The receptors were gathered from a human donor with non-small cell lung cancer who had stable disease on radiotherapy plus ipilimumab.

This rearrangement joins TRBV18 to TRBJ1-4, with D unclear. The germline gives CDR1 KGHSH, CDR2 LQKENI. V shed 2 bases and J shed 7 bases, with 20 bases lying between them. CDR3 length: 17 residues. The CDR3 region has the DNA TGTGCCAGCTCACCAACGATGGGCCGCTTAAGAAGTGAAAAACTGTTTTTT. It yields the protein CASSPTMGRLRSEKLFF.

This sequence joins TRBV4-1 and TRBJ2-1; TRBD2 agrees at 7 bases. This CDR3 is 16 amino acids long. Germline V gives CDR1 MGHRA, CDR2 YSYEKL. Germline trimming cut 1 base from V and 5 bases from J; bases unmatched to any gene: 8. The CDR3: CASSQVSSGTHNEQFF. CDR3 coding DNA: TGCGCCAGCAGCCAAGTTTCGAGCGGGACCCACAATGAGCAGTTCTTC.

J is TRBJ2-5 and V is TRBV6-1; TRBD1 is a possible D gene (6 bases). The CDR3 sequence is 14 residues long. Germline assignment: CDR1 MNHNS and CDR2 SASEGT. The germline V and J ends were trimmed by 4 bases and 7 bases, with 16 bases remaining between them. As DNA, the CDR3 is TGTGCCAGCAGTGTGGACAGTGGGAGTGGGACCCAGTACTTC. Its translation: CASSVDSGSGTQYF.

This clone has just one count. The rearrangement links TRBV6-1 to TRBJ2-4, with 9 bases identical to TRBD1. Germline V gene sequence: CDR1 MNHNS, CDR2 SASEGT. This CDR3 is 13 amino acids long. J gave up 6 bases and V 4 bases, and 1 base lay outside the gene matches. Written as DNA, the CDR3 is TGTGCCAGCAGTGGACAGGGGGGAAACATTCAGTACTTC. Its protein is CASSGQGGNIQYF.

The J gene is TRBJ1-2, the V gene TRBV27, with a weak D call TRBD1 (6 bases). Deletions cut 0 bases from V and 2 bases from J, with 7 bases between. Germline CDR1 reads MNHEY; CDR2 reads SMNVEV (reference sequence). This CDR3 region has 14 residues. CDR3 loop: CASSLSGQNYGYTF. The CDR3 DNA reads TGTGCCAGCAGTTTATCGGGACAAAACTATGGCTACACCTTC.

This clone has just one count. The V and J genes are TRBV2 and TRBJ1-2, with a tentative D call TRBD1 (6 bases). V lost 4 bases and J lost 3, with 15 bases in between. The germline gives CDR1 SNHLY, CDR2 FYNNEI. CDR3 length: 15 amino acids. CDR3: CASSVRGVLDYGYTF. CDR3 in DNA: TGTGCCAGCAGTGTCAGGGGCGTTTTGGACTATGGCTACACCTTC. The whole variable domain, filled in from reference TRBV2 and TRBJ1-2, reads EPEVTQTPSHQVTQMGQEVILRCVPISNHLYFYWYRQILGQKVEFLVSFYNNEISEKSEIFDDQFSVERPDGSNFTLKIRSTKLEDSAMYFCASSVRGVLDYGYTFGSGTRLTVV.

The V call is TRBV9, the J call TRBJ2-3; D gene ambiguous. The V end lost 3 bases, the J end lost 0 bases, and 14 bases lay between the germline ends. From germline, CDR1 is SGDLS and CDR2 YYNGEE. The CDR3 has 16 residues. The CDR3 here is CASSGHINRSTDTQYF. The CDR3 DNA reads TGTGCCAGCAGCGGGCACATCAACCGTAGCACAGATACGCAGTATTTT.

This clone was detected only a few times. The chain links TRBV30 to TRBJ2-7, with 10 bases identical to TRBD2. J lost 5 bases, V lost 4 bases, and 14 bases had no gene match. The CDR3 has 16 residues. CDR1 and CDR2 (germline): GTSNPN, SVGIG (reference sequence). CDR3 bases: TGTGCCTGGAACGCGGGGGCTAGCGGGAGTGGGAACGAGCAGTACTTC. It yields the protein CAWNAGASGSGNEQYF.

The chain carries TRBV28 and TRBJ2-2; 8 bases line up with TRBD2. The CDR3 is 15 residues long. The V gene's germline CDR1 is MDHEN and CDR2 SYDVKM. V lost 3 bases and J lost 2; bases outside the gene matches: 2. As DNA, the CDR3 is TGTGCCAGCAGTTTTTTAGCGGGAAACACCGGGGAGCTGTTTTTT. It specifies CASSFLAGNTGELFF. The entire variable domain, with the rest obtained from reference TRBV28 and TRBJ2-2, is as follows: DVKVTQSSRYLVKRTGEKVFLECVQDMDHENMFWYRQDPGLGLRLIYFSYDVKMKEKGDIPEGYSVSREKKERFSLILESASTNQTSMYLCASSFLAGNTGELFFGEGSRLTVL.

The V and J genes are TRBV28 and TRBJ2-7; TRBD1 agrees at 9 bases. From germline, CDR1 is MDHEN and CDR2 SYDVKM. After removal of 6 bases from V and 3 bases from J, the junction contained 6 bases not matched to a gene. The CDR3 consists of 14 residues. The CDR3 DNA sequence: TGTGCCAGCAGACCTGGGACAGGGATCTACGAGCAGTACTTC. Its translation is CASRPGTGIYEQYF.

This clone has just one count. The V and J genes are TRBV9 and TRBJ2-5; D is perhaps TRBD1 (5 bases). With the DNA end fitting TRBJ2-7 better, the J assignment may be wrong. Per germline, CDR1 SGDLS and CDR2 YYNGEE. The length of the CDR3 is 15 residues. The CDR3 sequence is CASSVGQGPSYEQYF. The CDR3 region has the DNA TGTGCCAGCAGCGTAGGGCAGGGCCCCTCCTACGAGCAGTACTTC.

The rearrangement joins TRBV7-2 to TRBJ1-3; no definite D call. Trimming took off 1 base at V and 4 bases at J, with 8 bases between the two ends. Germline V gene sequence: CDR1 SGHTA, CDR2 FQGNSA. The CDR3 has 14 amino acids. The CDR3, as DNA: TGTGCCAGCAGCTTAGGGAGTCCCGGAAACACCATATATTTT. Its translation is CASSLGSPGNTIYF.

CDR3 in DNA: TGTGCCAGCAGCTCTAGCGGGAGGGGGTACGAGCAGTACTTC. It codes for CASSSSGRGYEQYF. The chain couples TRBV7-2 to TRBJ2-7; 12 bases match TRBD2. The CDR3 totals 14 residues. Germline values: CDR1 SGHTA, CDR2 FQGNSA. Trimming removed 4 bases from V and 4 bases from J; junction bases left unmatched: 2.

The sample holds one count of this clone. The chain couples TRBV25-1 to TRBJ2-1, with 13 bases that match TRBD2. The V gene end was trimmed by 1 base and the J gene end by 7 bases; junction bases not matched to a gene: 10. CDR1 is MGHDK and CDR2 is SYGVNS in the germline V gene. The CDR3 contains 18 residues. The CDR3 is CASSESITSGRAGNEQFF. The CDR3 nucleotides read TGTGCCAGCAGTGAATCCATTACTAGCGGGAGGGCCGGGAATGAGCAGTTCTTC.

This chain connects TRBV4-3 to TRBJ2-3; a possible D gene is TRBD2 (6 bases). This CDR3 comprises 17 residues. Trimming cost V 0 bases and J 2 bases, with 15 bases left between them. Per germline, CDR1 LGHNA and CDR2 YSLEER. CDR3 amino acids: CASSQDPAEGTTDTQYF. In DNA form, the CDR3 reads TGCGCCAGCAGCCAAGATCCAGCGGAGGGGACCACAGATACGCAGTATTTT.

This chain uses TRBV7-2 with TRBJ1-2; D is undetermined. V dropped 1 base and J dropped 7 bases, with 7 bases sitting between them. CDR3 length: 12 amino acids. Germline V gene data show CDR1 as SGHTA and CDR2 as FQGNSA. The CDR3 coding sequence is TGTGCCAGCAGCTTAGACGTGAGTGGCTACACCTTC. This codes for CASSLDVSGYTF. The full variable domain, completed using reference TRBV7-2 and TRBJ1-2, is GAGVSQSPSNKVTEKGKDVELRCDPISGHTALYWYRQSLGQGLEFLIYFQGNSAPDKSGLPSDRFSAERTGGSVSTLTIQRTQQEDSAVYLCASSLDVSGYTFGSGTRLTVV.

The chain has TRBV4-2 and TRBJ1-1, with a weak D call TRBD1 (6 bases). In germline, CDR1 is LGHNA, CDR2 YNFKEQ. V was shortened by 0 bases and J by 5 bases, with 13 bases between the two germline ends. The CDR3 totals 15 residues. DNA for the CDR3: TGTGCCAGCAGCCAAGAGGGGGCAGGGCGAACTGAAGCTTTCTTT. It translates to CASSQEGAGRTEAFF.

V and J are TRBV11-2 and TRBJ1-1; maybe TRBD1 (5 bases). This CDR3 spans 14 amino acids. Germline V CDR1 and CDR2: SGHAT, FQNNGV. Trimming shortened V by 1 base and J by 4 bases, and 10 bases separated the two germline ends. CDR3 nucleotide sequence: TGTGCCAGCAGCTTAGCCAGGGTAGGCACTGAAGCTTTCTTT. Amino acid sequence: CASSLARVGTEAFF.

The chain has TRBV2 and TRBJ2-1; TRBD2 agrees at 8 bases. The CDR3 length is 13 residues. Per the germline V gene, CDR1 is SNHLY and CDR2 is FYNNEI. V was pared by 4 bases and J by 7 bases, with 3 bases of the junction left unmatched. Written as DNA, the CDR3 is TGTGCCAGCAGTGGGGAGCGGGAGAATGAGCAGTTCTTC. Translation: CASSGERENEQFF.

This rearrangement joins TRBV27 to TRBJ2-1; possible D gene TRBD2, 6 bases. CDR3 length equals 15 residues. The V gene lost 7 bases and the J gene lost 4 bases, with 17 bases spanning the gap. CDR1 MNHEY and CDR2 SMNVEV come from the germline V gene (reference sequence). The CDR3 spells CASTLGTPRYNEQFF. CDR3 DNA: TGTGCCAGCACCCTGGGGACTCCCAGATACAATGAGCAGTTCTTC.

The gene calls are TRBV4-1 and TRBJ1-1, with a tentative D call TRBD1 (6 bases). This CDR3 is built from 13 residues. Trimming removed 0 bases from V and 9 bases from J, with 11 bases in between. The V gene's germline CDR1 is MGHRA and CDR2 YSYEKL. CDR3 bases: TGCGCCAGCAGCCAAGATAGGGGGGGAAAAGCTTTCTTT. It is translated as CASSQDRGGKAFF.

For this clone: One end of the junction is discordant with germline, which a read error may explain. The gene calls are TRBV6-6 and TRBJ2-7; D gene unclear. CDR1 is MNHNY, CDR2 SVGAGI, per germline (reference sequence). The CDR3 covers 11 residues. The CDR3 spells CASSYRYERYF. For the CDR3, the DNA is TGTGCCAGCAGTTACCGGTACGAGCGGTACTTC.

CDR3 region: CASSFRDRKYEQYF. In DNA form, the CDR3 reads TGTGCCAGCAGCTTCCGGGACAGAAAGTACGAGCAGTACTTC. V gene TRBV7-9 combines with J gene TRBJ2-7; 7 nucleotides line up with TRBD1. V shed 3 bases, J shed 4 bases, and the junction held 6 bases outside the gene matches. Germline loops: CDR1 SEHNR, CDR2 FQNEAQ (reference sequence). The CDR3 is 14 amino acids.

J is TRBJ2-5 and V is TRBV4-3; D might be TRBD2 (6 bases). The CDR3 totals 17 residues. V lost 0 bases and J 4 bases, leaving 18 bases between the germline ends. Germline CDR1 LGHNA, CDR2 YSLEER. Here the CDR3 DNA reads TGCGCCAGCAGCCAAGACGGGGCTAGCGCGGGGAGAGAGACCCAGTACTTC. The encoded protein is CASSQDGASAGRETQYF.

The rearrangement uses TRBV5-1 and TRBJ2-7; 10 bases match TRBD2. The V segment lost 3 bases and the J segment 4 bases; nucleotides outside the gene matches: 7. CDR1 is SGHRS, CDR2 YFSETQ, per germline. This CDR3 has 15 residues. CDR3 sequence: CASSWTSGSIYEQYF. CDR3 nucleotide sequence: TGCGCCAGCAGCTGGACTAGCGGATCAATTTACGAGCAGTACTTC.

The rearrangement joins TRBV25-1 to TRBJ2-7; TRBD1 aligns across 7 bases. This CDR3 region has 13 residues. The V gene's germline CDR1 is MGHDK and CDR2 SYGVNS. V lost 6 bases to trimming and J lost 3 bases; unmatched junction nucleotides: 5. This CDR3 reads CASRPTGFYEQYF. The CDR3 DNA reads as TGTGCCAGCAGGCCGACAGGGTTCTACGAGCAGTACTTC.

The chain employs TRBV7-2 and TRBJ1-6; 7 nucleotides agree with TRBD1. The germline CDR1 and CDR2 sequences are SGHTA and FQGNSA. J lost 9 bases, V lost 8 bases, and 4 bases had no gene match. This CDR3 spans 12 amino acids. For the CDR3, the DNA is TGTGCCAGCGGTAGGGGGCCTTCACCCCTCCACTTT. Residues: CASGRGPSPLHF. The entire variable domain, with the rest obtained from reference TRBV7-2 and TRBJ1-6, is as follows: GAGVSQSPSNKVTEKGKDVELRCDPISGHTALYWYRQSLGQGLEFLIYFQGNSAPDKSGLPSDRFSAERTGGSVSTLTIQRTQQEDSAVYLCASGRGPSPLHFGNGTRLTVT.

The chain couples TRBV5-1 to TRBJ2-7; TRBD2 matches at 8 bases. The V segment lost 3 bases and the J segment 2 bases; nucleotides outside the gene matches: 7. Per germline, CDR1 SGHRS and CDR2 YFSETQ. There are 15 residues in the CDR3. This CDR3 is CASSSSGTRPYEQYF. The CDR3 DNA follows: TGCGCCAGCAGCTCCTCTGGGACTAGACCCTACGAGCAGTACTTC.